Listed below are T cell receptor beta chains from one sample, sequenced in a study of radiotherapy plus CTLA-4 blockade in lung cancer. Assay used: immunoSEQ multiplex PCR; TCRdb lists only in-frame clones, some missing. The sample includes 75,000 to 80,000 clones, about 88% of them seen just once. The specimen was peripheral blood, collected from a patient treated with radiotherapy plus ipilimumab. Receptors originate from a human donor with non-small cell lung cancer who had stable disease on radiotherapy plus ipilimumab. CDR3s include the opening cysteine and the closing phenylalanine or tryptophan. The order of the fields is clone size, V gene, J gene, D gene, CDR3 DNA, CDR3 protein. A D gene is named only where the DNA matches it firmly. Clone size is given for some rows only: seen once, a few or many times, or a class if the clone is expanded.

size: NA; V: TRBV5-1; J: TRBJ1-6; D: TRBD1; DNA: TGCGCCAGCAGCTTCGACGGACAGGGTAGCTCACCCCTCCACTTT; CDR3: CASSFDGQGSSPLHF
size: NA; V: TRBV6-1; J: TRBJ2-3; D: TRBD2; DNA: TGTGCCAGCAGTGACCGATCACTAGCGGGACTTGTCACAGATACGCAGTATTTT; CDR3: CASSDRSLAGLVTDTQYF
size: NA; V: TRBV7-9; J: TRBJ1-1; D: TRBD1; DNA: TGTGCCAGCAGCTTACTTAGAGGGGGCGGTGAAGCTTTCTTT; CDR3: CASSLLRGGGEAFF
size: few; V: TRBV28; J: TRBJ1-2; D: NA; DNA: TGTGCCAGCAGTAGAACGGATGGATATGGCTACACCTTC; CDR3: CASSRTDGYGYTF
size: NA; V: TRBV5-5; J: TRBJ2-1; D: NA; DNA: TGTGCCAGCAGCTCCGACGGCAGGGATGAGCAGTTCTTC; CDR3: CASSSDGRDEQFF
size: NA; V: TRBV29-1; J: TRBJ2-7; D: NA; DNA: TGCAGCGTTCTGCAGGGGCCCTACGAGCAGTACTTC; CDR3: CSVLQGPYEQYF
size: few; V: TRBV6-5; J: TRBJ2-7; D: NA; DNA: TGTGCCAGCAGTGAACAGACCTACGAGCAGTACTTC; CDR3: CASSEQTYEQYF
size: NA; V: TRBV5-6; J: TRBJ1-2; D: TRBD1; DNA: TGTGCCAGCAGCTTGTCAGGGGGAGCGAAGGGCTACACCTTC; CDR3: CASSLSGGAKGYTF
size: NA; V: TRBV18; J: TRBJ1-6; D: TRBD1; DNA: TGTGCCAGCTCACCTACCGGGACAGGGAGCGTCTCACCCCTCCACTTT; CDR3: CASSPTGTGSVSPLHF
size: NA; V: TRBV5-1; J: TRBJ2-7; D: NA; DNA: TGCGCCAGCAGCTCAGAAGGACTCACCTACGAGCAGTACTTC; CDR3: CASSSEGLTYEQYF
size: NA; V: TRBV27; J: TRBJ2-3; D: TRBD2; DNA: TGTGCCAGCAGTTACGCGGGGGGATATACAGATACGCAGTATTTT; CDR3: CASSYAGGYTDTQYF
size: NA; V: TRBV29-1; J: TRBJ1-2; D: TRBD1; DNA: TGCAGCGCATCTCACCAGGGGGGTGGCTACACCTTC; CDR3: CSASHQGGGYTF
size: once; V: TRBV10-3; J: TRBJ1-2; D: TRBD1; DNA: TGTGCCATCAGCTCCACAGGGACAGATGGCTACACCTTC; CDR3: CAISSTGTDGYTF
size: NA; V: TRBV9; J: TRBJ2-3; D: NA; DNA: TGTGCCAGCACGGCGGGGAGCACAGATACGCAGTATTTT; CDR3: CASTAGSTDTQYF
size: once; V: TRBV5-1; J: TRBJ1-1; D: TRBD1; DNA: TGCGCCAGCAGCTATAGACAGGGATCGAGAGGGATGAACACTGAAGCTTTCTTT; CDR3: CASSYRQGSRGMNTEAFF
size: NA; V: TRBV7-9; J: TRBJ2-2; D: NA; DNA: TGTGCCAGCAGCTTATACTCAGGCGGGGAGCTGTTTTTT; CDR3: CASSLYSGGELFF
size: NA; V: TRBV19; J: TRBJ1-3; D: NA; DNA: TGTGCCAGTTCAGCTACAGGAAACACCATATATTTT; CDR3: CASSATGNTIYF
size: NA; V: TRBV29-1; J: TRBJ2-5; D: TRBD2; DNA: TGCAGCGTTGAGCCGGGACTAGCTTTAGAGACCCAGTACTTC; CDR3: CSVEPGLALETQYF
size: NA; V: TRBV11-2; J: TRBJ2-4; D: NA; DNA: TGTGCCAGCAGCGTCGGGGGCGTAGAAGCCAAAAACATTCAGTACTTC; CDR3: CASSVGGVEAKNIQYF
size: once; V: TRBV18; J: TRBJ1-3; D: TRBD1; DNA: TGTGCCAGCTCACCGGCGGCAGGGGGTCTTCCCCCTGGAAACACCATATATTTT; CDR3: CASSPAAGGLPPGNTIYF
size: NA; V: TRBV5-1; J: TRBJ2-1; D: TRBD1; DNA: TGCGCCAGCAGCTTCGGACAGGGGTCCCACAATGAGCAGTTCTTC; CDR3: CASSFGQGSHNEQFF
size: NA; V: TRBV29-1; J: TRBJ1-1; D: NA; DNA: TGCAGCGTTCGAGGGAACACTGAAGCTTTCTTT; CDR3: CSVRGNTEAFF